Below are 29 T cell receptor beta chains sequenced from a single sample in a study of beta chain features in type 1 diabetes. Points from the study as a whole: Type 1 diabetes patients had TCRB CDR3s that were shorter (moderately but significantly so) in all four CD4+ subsets.

All of the isolated RNA was reverse transcribed, so expressed TCRB transcripts were sequenced. The repertoire was sequenced with immunoSEQ multiplex PCR; TCRdb's copy has only in-frame clones and lacks some. Of approximately 360,000 clones listed, 10% to 15% are singletons. The antigens for these receptors are not known. The specimen was naive CD4+ T cells from blood. These TCRs come from a woman between 18 and 29 years old with type 1 diabetes.

The J gene is TRBJ2-7, the V gene TRBV4-2; the match to TRBD1 covers 8 bases. J lost 1 base, V lost 0 bases, and 11 bases had no gene match. This CDR3 is built from 18 residues. CDR1 is LGHNA and CDR2 is YNFKEQ in the germline V gene. Here the CDR3 DNA reads TGTGCCAGCAGCCAAGAAACATCGGACAGGGCTTATTCCTACGAGCAGTACTTC. Amino acid sequence: CASSQETSDRAYSYEQYF.

The rearrangement links TRBV5-1 to TRBJ2-1; the match to TRBD1 covers 8 bases. The germline CDR1 and CDR2 sequences are SGHRS and YFSETQ. The CDR3 runs to 13 residues. After removal of 0 bases from V and 15 bases from J, the junction contained 8 bases not matched to a gene. The CDR3 DNA reads as TGCGCCAGCAGCTTGGCCCCAGGCAGGGGGCTGTTCTTC. Protein product: CASSLAPGRGLFF.

The gene calls are TRBV7-8 and TRBJ2-7, with D uncertain. The germline gives CDR1 SGHVS, CDR2 FQNEAQ. CDR3 length: 13 amino acids. The V end was cut by 2 bases, the J end by 3 bases, with 8 bases between. CDR3 DNA sequence: TGTGCCAGCAGCTTATACTCGGGCTACGAGCAGTACTTC. It codes for CASSLYSGYEQYF.

The chain joins TRBV4-2 to TRBJ2-3, with TRBD2 matching over 13 bases. In germline, CDR1 is LGHNA, CDR2 YNFKEQ. The CDR3 is made up of 17 amino acids. Trimming removed 6 bases from V and 3 bases from J; junction bases left unmatched: 9. CDR3 region: CASRGLAGRGGTDTQYF. In nucleotides, the CDR3 is TGTGCCAGCAGGGGACTAGCGGGACGCGGCGGGACAGATACGCAGTATTTT.

The sample holds a few counts of this clone. The V call is TRBV28, the J call TRBJ1-1; no clear D. The CDR3 is 13 residues long. V lost 7 bases, J lost 5 bases, and 14 bases lay in between. Germline CDR1 and CDR2: MDHEN and SYDVKM. CDR3 coding DNA: TGTGCCAGCAAAAAAGGAGGGCGGACTGAAGCTTTCTTT. Translating gives CASKKGGRTEAFF.

In its sample, this clone was seen a few times. This chain joins TRBV29-1 and TRBJ1-1; possibly TRBD1 for D (5 bases). Germline values: CDR1 SQVTM, CDR2 ANQGSEA. The CDR3 has 13 amino acids. With 7 bases removed from V and 4 bases from J, the gap between germline ends came to 16 bases. CDR3 region: CSAGKRGTTEAFF. For the CDR3, the DNA is TGCAGCGCGGGAAAACGGGGGACCACTGAAGCTTTCTTT.

The chain carries TRBV5-1 and TRBJ1-1, with D perhaps TRBD1 (6 bases). V lost 4 bases and J 8 bases, leaving 12 bases between the germline ends. Germline-derived CDR1 and CDR2 are SGHRS and YFSETQ. The CDR3 covers 12 residues. The chain's CDR3 is CASSTSGQEAFF. The CDR3 DNA reads as TGCGCCAGCAGCACCTCTGGACAGGAAGCTTTCTTT. Looking up the rest from reference TRBV5-1 and TRBJ1-1 gives the full variable domain: KAGVTQTPRYLIKTRGQQVTLSCSPISGHRSVSWYQQTPGQGLQFLFEYFSETQRNKGNFPGRFSGRQFSNSRSEMNVSTLELGDSALYLCASSTSGQEAFFGQGTRLTVV.

This clone has just a few counts. The chain couples TRBV18 to TRBJ2-5; maybe TRBD1 (5 bases). Trimming pared 1 base from V and 2 bases from J, leaving 11 bases between. The CDR3 is 15 amino acids. Germline V gene sequence: CDR1 KGHSH, CDR2 LQKENI. The CDR3 reads CASSPLTARQETQYF. The CDR3 DNA follows: TGTGCCAGCTCACCACTGACAGCCCGACAAGAGACCCAGTACTTC.

This clone was recorded a few times. This chain connects TRBV2 to TRBJ1-4; tentative D call: TRBD1 (5 bases). The CDR3 sequence is 13 residues long. Trimming pared 8 bases from V and 6 bases from J, leaving 13 bases between. The germline V gene has CDR1 SNHLY and CDR2 FYNNEI. The CDR3 nucleotides read TGTGCCAGCGTTTGGCAGGGCGATGAAAAACTGTTTTTT. Translation gives CASVWQGDEKLFF.

This clone turned up a few times. The chain employs TRBV29-1 and TRBJ1-1; D remains ambiguous. V shed 0 bases and J shed 7 bases, with 12 bases lying between them. Germline CDR1 and CDR2: SQVTM and ANQGSEA. This CDR3 has 13 residues. This CDR3 is CSVEDHWASEAFF. The CDR3 DNA reads TGCAGCGTTGAAGATCATTGGGCAAGTGAAGCTTTCTTT.

This clone was seen only a few times. J is TRBJ2-1 and V is TRBV4-3; the D is unclear. The CDR3 covers 14 residues. CDR1 and CDR2 from the germline V gene are LGHNA and YSLEER. The V end was cut by 0 bases, the J end by 5 bases, with 8 bases between. The CDR3 DNA sequence: TGCGCCAGCAGCCAAGATGGGCAGAACAATGAGCAGTTCTTC. As protein: CASSQDGQNNEQFF.

This clone came up a few times. The chain employs TRBV28 and TRBJ2-7; weak D call: TRBD2 (7 bases). CDR3 length: 16 amino acids. Germline V gene lookup returns CDR1 MDHEN and CDR2 SYDVKM. The V end lost 3 bases, the J end lost 2 bases, and 17 bases lay between the germline ends. The CDR3 coding sequence is TGTGCCAGCAGTTTGGGGGGCGGGGGTGAACCCTACGAGCAGTACTTC. It specifies CASSLGGGGEPYEQYF.

This clone showed up just a few times. V gene TRBV6-6 combines with J gene TRBJ1-1, with D maybe TRBD1 (6 bases). V was clipped by 0 bases and J by 8 bases, with 7 bases between them. Germline assignment: CDR1 MNHNY and CDR2 SVGAGI (reference sequence). The CDR3 totals 12 residues. DNA for the CDR3: TGTGCCAGCAGTTACTCGACAGGAGAAGCTTTCTTT. This encodes CASSYSTGEAFF.

This chain connects TRBV19 to TRBJ2-5; D possibly corresponds to TRBD2 (6 bases). The CDR3 runs to 15 residues. Germline V lookup: CDR1 LNHDA, CDR2 SQIVND (reference sequence). V was trimmed by 5 bases and J by 5 bases, leaving 18 bases between them. Written as DNA, the CDR3 is TGTGCCAGTAGTGATTGGCGGGGCCAGGGTGAGACCCAGTACTTC. Its translation: CASSDWRGQGETQYF.

This clone was recorded a few times. V usage is TRBV15 and J usage is TRBJ1-5, with 9 nucleotides matching TRBD1. V lost 5 bases to trimming and J lost 4 bases; unmatched junction nucleotides: 6. This CDR3 region has 15 residues. Per the germline V gene, CDR1 is LNHNV and CDR2 is YYDKDF (reference sequence). The CDR3 region has the DNA TGTGCCACCAGCGGATACAGGGGGCGGAATCAGCCCCAGCATTTT. It translates to CATSGYRGRNQPQHF.

The DNA of the CDR3 is TGTGCCAGCACCCACAGAGGTCTAGCGGGGCAAGATACGCAGTATTTT. Protein sequence: CASTHRGLAGQDTQYF. The chain is built from TRBV27 and TRBJ2-3; 9 nucleotides agree with TRBD2. Germline lookup yields CDR1 MNHEY and CDR2 SMNVEV (reference sequence). The ends lost 7 bases at V and 5 bases at J; junction bases unmatched: 13. The CDR3 has 16 residues.

In DNA, the CDR3 is TGTGCCAGCAGTCCTGGGCCAGGGCAGAACTACAATGAGCAGTTCTTC. Residues: CASSPGPGQNYNEQFF. The rearrangement joins TRBV28 to TRBJ2-1, with D perhaps TRBD1 (5 bases). Germline CDR1 is MDHEN and CDR2 is SYDVKM. The CDR3 covers 16 residues. V was cut by 5 bases and J by 3 bases, with 17 bases left in between.

The chain joins TRBV6-6 to TRBJ2-5, with TRBD2 matching 8 bases. V lost 8 bases and J lost 2; bases outside the gene matches: 10. Germline V gene data show CDR1 as MNHNY and CDR2 as SVGAGI (reference sequence). This CDR3 region has 15 residues. CDR3 residues: CASSGTRGHQETQYF. The DNA for the CDR3 is TGTGCCAGCTCCGGGACTAGGGGCCATCAAGAGACCCAGTACTTC.

V is TRBV2 and J is TRBJ2-2; 9 bases agree with TRBD1. The V gene end was trimmed by 7 bases and the J gene end by 6 bases; junction bases not matched to a gene: 6. The CDR3 runs 14 residues. CDR1 SNHLY and CDR2 FYNNEI come from the germline V gene. The CDR3 nucleotides are TGTGCCAGCACTGGGACAGGGAAAGCCGGGGAGCTGTTTTTT. Amino acid sequence: CASTGTGKAGELFF.

The V gene is TRBV7-3, the J gene TRBJ2-6; no clear D gene. Germline V gives CDR1 SGHTA, CDR2 FQGTGA. V shed 4 bases and J shed 2 bases, with 9 bases lying between them. The CDR3 is 15 residues long. CDR3 sequence (DNA): TGTGCCAGCAGCTCAACGTCTGCTGGGGCCAACGTCCTGACTTTC. This encodes CASSSTSAGANVLTF.

This clone was counted only a few times. The chain is built from TRBV11-3 and TRBJ2-3; perhaps TRBD1 as D (5 bases). Germline CDR1 reads SGHNT; CDR2 reads YENEEA. There are 15 residues in the CDR3. The V end lost 2 bases, the J end lost 0 bases, and 9 bases lay between the germline ends. The CDR3 is CASSLSGPSTDTQYF. DNA of the CDR3: TGTGCCAGCAGCTTATCAGGGCCGAGCACAGATACGCAGTATTTT.

J is TRBJ1-4 and V is TRBV14; the D is unclear. Looked up from germline, CDR1 is SGHDN and CDR2 is FVKESK. The V and J ends lost 3 bases and 4 bases respectively, with 9 bases between them. The CDR3 runs to 14 residues. CDR3 protein: CASSHGGLNEKLFF. CDR3 coding DNA: TGTGCCAGCAGCCACGGCGGGCTTAATGAAAAACTGTTTTTT.

The chain carries TRBV2 and TRBJ1-6, with D uncertain. Germline V gives CDR1 SNHLY, CDR2 FYNNEI. Trimming cost V 7 bases and J 5 bases, with 12 bases left between them. This CDR3 has 14 amino acids. CDR3 residues: CASTPRGNNSPLHF. Here the CDR3 DNA reads TGTGCCAGCACCCCCCGGGGAAATAATTCACCCCTCCACTTT.

This clone has just a few counts. The chain recombines TRBV4-1 with TRBJ2-7, with TRBD1 matching over 11 bases. The CDR3 is made up of 16 amino acids. V shed 0 bases and J 3 bases; nucleotides not matched to a gene: 4. Germline loops: CDR1 MGHRA, CDR2 YSYEKL. The CDR3 DNA reads as TGCGCCAGCAGCCAAGACCGGGACAGGGGGATCTACGAGCAGTACTTC. Translating it yields CASSQDRDRGIYEQYF.

The genes are TRBV6-5 and TRBJ2-1; 7 nucleotides agree with TRBD2. Germline assignment: CDR1 MNHEY and CDR2 SVGAGI. V dropped 6 bases and J dropped 7; count of bases not matched to a gene: 6. The CDR3 covers 13 residues. Here the CDR3 DNA reads TGTGCCAGCAGACCCCCCGGGAGGAATGAGCAGTTCTTC. This gives the protein CASRPPGRNEQFF.

A few counts support this clone. V usage is TRBV7-9 and J usage is TRBJ1-1; TRBD1 matches at 7 bases. In germline, CDR1 is SEHNR, CDR2 FQNEAQ (reference sequence). The V segment lost 5 bases and the J segment 7 bases; nucleotides outside the gene matches: 10. CDR3 length: 14 residues. CDR3 sequence: CASSQTGLGYEAFF. CDR3 nucleotides: TGTGCCAGCAGCCAGACAGGGCTCGGGTATGAAGCTTTCTTT.

This clone was detected a few times. The chain combines TRBV5-1 with TRBJ2-6, with TRBD1 as a possible D gene (5 bases). Trimming pared 0 bases from V and 0 bases from J, leaving 7 bases between. CDR1 and CDR2 (germline): SGHRS, YFSETQ. The CDR3 spans 16 residues. The CDR3 spells CASSLDRSSGANVLTF. DNA for the CDR3: TGCGCCAGCAGCTTGGACAGGAGCTCTGGGGCCAACGTCCTGACTTTC.

Of note for this clone: The sample holds other DNA sequences that translate to the same CDR3. The chain recombines TRBV29-1 with TRBJ2-7; 7 bases are a match to TRBD1. V lost 4 bases, J lost 0 bases, and 3 bases stayed unmatched. The CDR3 consists of 13 residues. From germline, CDR1 is SQVTM and CDR2 ANQGSEA. Here the CDR3 reads CSVGQGSSYEQYF. CDR3 DNA sequence: TGCAGCGTTGGACAGGGTAGCTCCTACGAGCAGTACTTC.

This chain links TRBV2 with TRBJ1-5; perhaps TRBD1 as D (5 bases). The V end lost 5 bases, the J end lost 1 base, and 18 bases lay between the germline ends. Germline CDR1 and CDR2: SNHLY and FYNNEI. The CDR3 runs 17 residues. CDR3 amino acids: CASSPIIRRGSNQPQHF. CDR3 nucleotide sequence: TGTGCCAGCAGTCCAATAATACGTAGGGGAAGCAATCAGCCCCAGCATTTT.